This is a list of T cell receptor beta chains from one sample in a study of vaccination effects on CD4 cells after COVID-19. For these receptors, no antigen is known. Assay: immunoSEQ multiplex PCR; the TCRdb copy retains only in-frame clones and omits some. The sample holds over 45,000 clones, around 80% seen once. Source: CD4+ T cells from PBMCs cultured without peptide, taken before COVID-19 vaccination. The receptors come from a human donor who received a COVID-19 vaccine. Each CDR3 is given with its conserved first and last residue. A D gene is named only where the DNA matches it firmly. Clone size is shown for a subset of rows, as once, few, many or a class of expanded clone.

clone size	D gene	CDR3 length	V gene	J gene	CDR3 protein	CDR3 DNA
few	NA	16	TRBV5-1	TRBJ1-6	CASSLMSAGGNSPLHF	TGCGCCAGCAGCTTGATGTCGGCGGGGGGAAATTCACCCCTCCACTTT
NA	NA	14	TRBV5-5	TRBJ1-2	CASSFGFLSYGYTF	TGTGCCAGCAGCTTTGGGTTTTTGAGCTATGGCTACACCTTC
NA	NA	12	TRBV2	TRBJ1-2	CASSEPAPYYTF	TGTGCCAGCAGTGAACCCGCTCCTTACTACACCTTC
NA	NA	13	TRBV9	TRBJ2-2	CATRTANTGELFF	TGTGCCACCCGGACAGCGAACACCGGGGAGCTGTTTTTT
NA	NA	16	TRBV21-1	TRBJ1-6	CASSKASGTGSSPLHF	TGTGCCAGCAGCAAAGCCTCCGGAACAGGGAGTTCACCCCTCCACTTT
NA	TRBD1	15	TRBV5-4	TRBJ2-5	CASSPIQGAGETQYF	TGTGCCAGCAGCCCCATTCAGGGGGCGGGAGAGACCCAGTACTTC
NA	TRBD1	15	TRBV11-1	TRBJ2-2	CASSLQGAGTGELFF	TGTGCCAGCAGCTTACAGGGGGCAGGAACCGGGGAGCTGTTTTTT
few	NA	14	TRBV12-5	TRBJ1-2	CASGFNPGNYGYTF	TGTGCTAGTGGTTTCAATCCCGGGAATTATGGCTACACCTTC
NA	TRBD2	15	TRBV7-8	TRBJ2-2	CASSLSGEFTGELFF	TGTGCCAGCAGCTTAAGCGGGGAGTTCACCGGGGAGCTGTTTTTT
NA	TRBD1	14	TRBV5-3	TRBJ1-4	CARRSTGEGEKLFF	TGTGCCAGAAGATCGACAGGGGAAGGTGAAAAACTGTTTTTT
NA	NA	14	TRBV6-2/TRBV6-3	TRBJ2-2	CASSYNSRAGELFF	TGTGCCAGCAGTTACAACAGTCGGGCCGGGGAGCTGTTTTTT
once	NA	12	TRBV2	TRBJ1-5	CASSDTGQPQHF	TGTGCCAGCAGTGATACGGGACAGCCCCAGCATTTT
NA	NA	13	TRBV30	TRBJ2-1	CAWSGGPYNEQFF	TGTGCCTGGAGTGGGGGGCCTTACAATGAGCAGTTCTTC
NA	NA	16	TRBV2	TRBJ1-4	CASSVRLSGEEEKLFF	TGTGCCAGCAGTGTGCGCCTCAGCGGGGAGGAGGAAAAACTGTTTTTT
NA	NA	15	TRBV11-2	TRBJ2-5	CASSFGVWPQETQYF	TGTGCCAGCAGCTTCGGGGTTTGGCCCCAAGAGACCCAGTACTTC
NA	TRBD1	14	TRBV7-9	TRBJ1-6	CASSLGQGGSPLHF	TGTGCCAGCAGCTTAGGACAGGGAGGATCACCCCTCCACTTT
NA	NA	12	TRBV24-1	TRBJ2-5	CATRDNQETQYF	TGTGCCACCAGGGACAACCAAGAGACCCAGTACTTC
NA	TRBD2	13	TRBV28	TRBJ2-5	CASSGGGRETQYF	TGTGCCAGCAGTGGGGGGGGAAGAGAGACCCAGTACTTC
NA	NA	13	TRBV5-1	TRBJ1-2	CASSLVGGYGYTF	TGCGCCAGCAGCTTGGTGGGAGGCTATGGCTACACCTTC
NA	NA	15	TRBV27	TRBJ2-3	CASTLGGLATDTQYF	TGTGCCAGCACCCTAGGGGGGTTAGCCACAGATACGCAGTATTTT
NA	NA	11	TRBV2	TRBJ2-3	CASSVLDTQYF	TGTGCCAGCAGTGTTTTGGATACGCAGTATTTT
NA	TRBD1	15	TRBV7-9	TRBJ2-1	CASSSRDRDYNEQFF	TGTGCCAGCAGCTCCCGGGACAGGGATTACAATGAGCAGTTCTTC
NA	NA	16	TRBV7-3	TRBJ2-1	CASSLIPQRGSNEQFF	TGTGCCAGCAGCTTAATACCACAGCGCGGGTCCAATGAGCAGTTCTTC
NA	NA	14	TRBV18	TRBJ2-5	CASSPGWGQETQYF	TGTGCCAGCTCACCGGGGTGGGGACAAGAGACCCAGTACTTC
NA	NA	14	TRBV9	TRBJ2-3	CASSVEGLEDTQYF	TGTGCCAGCAGCGTAGAGGGTCTAGAAGATACGCAGTATTTT
few	NA	15	TRBV5-1	TRBJ1-4	CASSYDRAMGEKLFF	TGCGCCAGCAGCTATGACAGAGCTATGGGTGAAAAACTGTTTTTT
NA	TRBD1	17	TRBV30	TRBJ1-6	CAWSAGTGGSNNSPLHF	TGTGCCTGGAGCGCTGGGACAGGGGGGTCTAATAATTCACCCCTCCACTTT
NA	NA	14	TRBV7-9	TRBJ2-1	CASSFGRGDNEQFF	TGTGCCAGCAGCTTTGGTCGGGGAGACAATGAGCAGTTCTTC
NA	NA	14	TRBV6-1	TRBJ1-6	CASSDRVSNSPLHF	TGTGCCAGCAGTGACAGGGTTTCTAATTCACCCCTCCACTTT
NA	NA	13	TRBV7-9	TRBJ1-2	CASSPREGDGYTF	TGTGCCAGCAGCCCGCGTGAGGGGGATGGCTACACCTTC
NA	NA	17	TRBV21-1	TRBJ2-4	CASSKGPMGGSKNIQYF	TGTGCCAGCAGCAAAGGGCCCATGGGGGGGAGCAAAAACATTCAGTACTTC
NA	TRBD1	15	TRBV20-1	TRBJ1-1	CSASYPGGGSAEAFF	TGCAGTGCTAGTTACCCAGGGGGCGGGTCGGCTGAAGCTTTCTTT
NA	NA	17	TRBV18	TRBJ2-6	CASSARQKSSGANVLTF	TGTGCCAGCTCCGCCAGGCAGAAATCTTCTGGGGCCAACGTCCTGACTTTC
NA	TRBD1	16	TRBV2	TRBJ1-3	CASTSTGSGSGNTIYF	TGTGCCAGCACCTCGACAGGGTCAGGCTCTGGAAACACCATATATTTT
NA	NA	16	TRBV19	TRBJ1-1	CASSSPRGAMNTEAFF	TGTGCCAGTAGTTCCCCAAGGGGGGCTATGAACACTGAAGCTTTCTTT
few	NA	17	TRBV6-1	TRBJ1-5	CASSEETAFYSNQPQHF	TGTGCCAGCAGTGAAGAAACAGCTTTTTATAGCAATCAGCCCCAGCATTTT
NA	NA	13	TRBV5-4	TRBJ2-5	CASSLQARETQYF	TGTGCCAGCAGCTTGCAGGCCCGGGAGACCCAGTACTTC
NA	NA	15	TRBV5-4	TRBJ2-3	CASSSPTTRTDTQYF	TGTGCCAGCAGCTCGCCGACTACCCGCACAGATACGCAGTATTTT
NA	NA	14	TRBV5-1	TRBJ1-4	CASSGTASNEKLFF	TGCGCCAGCAGCGGGACGGCCTCTAATGAAAAACTGTTTTTT
NA	TRBD1	13	TRBV5-6	TRBJ2-3	CASSDTGTVTQYF	TGTGCCAGCAGCGACACCGGGACAGTCACGCAGTATTTT
NA	NA	12	TRBV10-2	TRBJ1-6	CASSPIGSPLHF	TGCGCCAGCAGCCCCATTGGCTCACCCCTCCACTTT
once	NA	14	TRBV14	TRBJ2-5	CASSPFRASETQYF	TGTGCCAGCAGCCCCTTCAGGGCTTCAGAGACCCAGTACTTC